This TCR beta chain came from a study of blood T cell repertoires in COVID-19. Study-wide background: From T cells, B-cell-depleted T cells, or PBMCs came the material, which was cDNA or gDNA.

Generated by immunoSEQ multiplex PCR, the TCRdb table keeps only in-frame clones and is missing some. In the table there are a few hundred thousand clones, about 86% of which are singletons. Participants' own reports of clinical history determined their cohort assignment. The CDR3 loop spans 15 amino acids. Germline loops: CDR1 MDHEN, CDR2 SYDVKM. Losses at the gene ends were 5 bases for V and 6 bases for J; bases not matched to a gene: 11. The rearrangement uses TRBV28 and TRBJ2-7; TRBD1 aligns across 9 bases. This clonotype was sampled from a woman in her thirties or forties with acute COVID-19. The sample taken for sequencing was PBMCs or T cells enriched from blood (not recorded which). CDR3 nucleotides: TGTGCCAGCAGTCCCCCCCAGACAGGGGGAGGCGAGCAGTACTTC. This gives the protein CASSPPQTGGGEQYF.